These 26 T cell receptor beta chains came from one sample sequenced in a study of CD8+ T cells in alopecia areata. RNA extraction and reverse transcription yielded cDNA as sequencing template. TCRdb's table, derived via immunoSEQ multiplex PCR, lists solely in-frame clones and lacks some. The data show approximately 220,000 clones, 35% to 40% seen once. Described treatment: oral pan-JAK inhibitor, 5-10 mg twice daily. This specimen was CD4+ T cells sorted from blood, taken at roughly week 30, from a patient treated with tofacitinib. The receptor source for this set is a human donor with alopecia areata.

In this sample, this clone turned up a few times. The gene calls are TRBV29-1 and TRBJ1-2; a weak D match, TRBD1 (5 bases). Looked up from germline, CDR1 is SQVTM and CDR2 is ANQGSEA. V lost 5 bases to trimming and J lost 4 bases, with 11 bases between them. The CDR3 totals 12 residues. The CDR3 spells CSVSRGIYGYTF. The DNA of the CDR3 is TGCAGCGTTAGTCGGGGGATCTATGGCTACACCTTC.

In its sample, this clone was seen a few times. This chain uses TRBV27 with TRBJ2-1, with 8 bases that match TRBD1. Germline trimming cut 4 bases from V and 6 bases from J; bases unmatched to any gene: 2. Germline V gene data show CDR1 as MNHEY and CDR2 as SMNVEV (reference sequence). The CDR3 extends over 13 amino acids. The CDR3 DNA reads as TGTGCCAGCAGTTGGGACAGGCGCAATGAGCAGTTCTTC. Protein: CASSWDRRNEQFF.

This clone has just a few counts. The final CDR3 position lacks the conserved phenylalanine or tryptophan, pointing to a likely read error. The genes are TRBV7-2 and TRBJ2-7, with 10 bases matching TRBD2. Germline V gene data show CDR1 as SGHTA and CDR2 as FQGNSA. The CDR3 covers 14 residues. Trimming took 3 bases from V and 3 from J; bases not matched to a gene: 2. CDR3 DNA sequence: TGTGCCAGCAGCTTCCTAGCGGGGGTCTACGAGCAGTACTCC. It codes for CASSFLAGVYEQYS.

This clone was detected a few times. The gene calls are TRBV7-9 and TRBJ1-1; a weak D match, TRBD1 (6 bases). Germline-derived CDR1 and CDR2 are SEHNR and FQNEAQ (reference sequence). Deletions cut 5 bases from V and 0 bases from J, with 10 bases between. The CDR3 consists of 14 residues. CDR3 DNA sequence: TGTGCCAGCAGCCTTACAGGGATGAACACTGAAGCTTTCTTT. Translated: CASSLTGMNTEAFF.

V gene TRBV1 combines with J gene TRBJ2-7; the D call in the table, TRBD2, was not verified against the DNA. TRBV1 is a pseudogene locus. The CDR3 is made up of 18 amino acids. The CDR3, as DNA: TGCACCAGCAGCCAAGATAGCCCTCAGCGGGGGGACCCCTACGAGCAGTACTTC. It yields the protein CTSSQDSPQRGDPYEQYF.

The rearrangement links TRBV30 to TRBJ2-7; D is uncertain. Germline V gene data show CDR1 as GTSNPN and CDR2 as SVGIG (reference sequence). V lost 4 bases to trimming and J lost 6 bases, with 13 bases between them. This CDR3 spans 12 amino acids. The CDR3 coding sequence is TGTGCCTGGAAGGACCATCATCGCGAGCAGTACTTC. Encoded protein: CAWKDHHREQYF.

Remarks on this clone: Within the sample, other DNA sequences also encode this same CDR3. The chain has TRBV29-1 and TRBJ2-3; no reliable D call. CDR3 length: 12 residues. Germline V gives CDR1 SQVTM, CDR2 ANQGSEA. Trimming removed 6 bases from V and 5 bases from J, with 12 bases in between. CDR3 bases: TGCAGCGTGGGCCTTAGGGTAGATACGCAGTATTTT. Translated, it gives CSVGLRVDTQYF.

This clone was seen only a few times. The rearrangement links TRBV7-9 to TRBJ1-2; 9 nucleotides line up with TRBD1. The CDR3 totals 14 residues. CDR1 is SEHNR, CDR2 FQNEAQ, per germline (reference sequence). Trimming removed 8 bases from V and 2 bases from J; junction bases left unmatched: 6. This chain's CDR3 is CASYKTGGNYGYTF. CDR3 bases: TGTGCCAGCTATAAGACAGGGGGGAACTATGGCTACACCTTC.

This clone was counted only a few times. V gene TRBV7-9 combines with J gene TRBJ1-4; D remains unclear. V dropped 1 base and J dropped 8 bases, with 5 bases sitting between them. Germline V gives CDR1 SEHNR, CDR2 FQNEAQ (reference sequence). The CDR3 spans 12 residues. The CDR3 spells CASSLGQEKLFF. The CDR3 DNA follows: TGTGCCAGCAGCTTAGGACAAGAAAAACTGTTTTTT.

This clone appeared once. This chain uses TRBV30 with TRBJ1-3; tentative D call: TRBD1 (6 bases). Germline-derived CDR1 and CDR2 are GTSNPN and SVGIG (reference sequence). The V end lost 2 bases, the J end lost 1 base, and 9 bases lay between the germline ends. The CDR3 covers 14 residues. The CDR3 is CAWSFGQSGNTIYF. The CDR3 DNA is TGTGCCTGGAGTTTTGGACAGTCTGGAAACACCATATATTTT. Supplemented by reference TRBV30 and TRBJ1-3, the full variable domain reads SQTIHQWPATLVQPVGSPLSLECTVEGTSNPNLYWYRQAAGRGLQLLFYSVGIGQISSEVPQNLSASRPQDRQFILSSKKLLLSDSGFYLCAWSFGQSGNTIYFGEGSWLTVV.

The chain is built from TRBV4-1 and TRBJ2-4; D is unresolved. This CDR3 spans 18 amino acids. Looked up from germline, CDR1 is MGHRA and CDR2 is YSYEKL. With 1 base removed from V and 1 base from J, the gap between germline ends came to 17 bases. Here the CDR3 DNA reads TGCGCCAGCAGCCAAGTTGGACGGGCTATTGGGGCCAAAAACATTCAGTACTTC. This gives the protein CASSQVGRAIGAKNIQYF.

A few counts support this clone. J is TRBJ1-2 and V is TRBV5-4; possible D gene TRBD1, 6 bases. Per the germline V gene, CDR1 is SGHNT and CDR2 is YYREEE (reference sequence). V was shortened by 0 bases and J by 8 bases, with 17 bases between the two germline ends. This CDR3 has 15 amino acids. CDR3 DNA sequence: TGTGCCAGCAGCTTGGCCACAACAGGGAAATCGGGCTACACCTTC. Its translation: CASSLATTGKSGYTF.

Only a few counts were recorded for this clone. This chain joins TRBV5-4 and TRBJ2-2; a weak D match, TRBD2 (6 bases). The V and J ends lost 1 base and 1 base respectively, with 8 bases between them. CDR1 and CDR2 (germline): SGHNT, YYREEE (reference sequence). The CDR3 has 15 residues. The CDR3 sequence: CASSLSSGNTGELFF. CDR3 nucleotide sequence: TGTGCCAGCAGCTTGAGTAGCGGGAACACCGGGGAGCTGTTTTTT.

This clone showed up just a few times. The chain joins TRBV6-5 to TRBJ2-5, with 10 bases matching TRBD2. Looked up from germline, CDR1 is MNHEY and CDR2 is SVGAGI. Trimming removed 2 bases from V and 5 bases from J; junction bases left unmatched: 5. The CDR3 runs 15 residues. CDR3 sequence: CASSYVPSGSETQYF. As DNA, the CDR3 is TGTGCCAGCAGTTACGTCCCTAGCGGGAGTGAGACCCAGTACTTC.

This rearrangement joins TRBV7-9 to TRBJ2-7; 15 nucleotides line up with TRBD2. The V and J ends lost 2 bases and 6 bases, in that order; junction bases with no gene match: 2. Germline-derived CDR1 and CDR2 are SEHNR and FQNEAQ (reference sequence). The CDR3 is made up of 15 amino acids. The CDR3 DNA reads as TGTGCCAGCAGCTTACCGGGACTAGCGGGGGGCGAGCAGTACTTC. Translation gives CASSLPGLAGGEQYF.

Only a few counts were recorded for this clone. The sample holds other DNA sequences that translate to the same CDR3. The CDR3 reads CASSPGTGAYEQYF. The CDR3 bases are TGTGCCAGCTCACCCGGGACAGGGGCCTACGAGCAGTACTTC. The chain uses TRBV18 and TRBJ2-7; TRBD1 aligns across 10 bases. The length of the CDR3 is 14 residues. Germline values: CDR1 KGHSH, CDR2 LQKENI. Unmatched junction bases numbered 1, after V lost 3 bases and J lost 2 bases.

This clone was recorded a few times. This chain uses TRBV6-5 with TRBJ1-6; D is possibly TRBD1 (6 bases). Germline-derived CDR1 and CDR2 are MNHEY and SVGAGI. This CDR3 has 15 amino acids. V was pared by 0 bases and J by 9 bases, with 12 bases between. This CDR3 reads CASSYSWQGSSPLHF. In DNA, the CDR3 is TGTGCCAGCAGTTACTCGTGGCAGGGGAGTTCACCCCTCCACTTT.

This clone appeared a few times. The genes are TRBV5-1 and TRBJ2-7; TRBD2 might be the D (6 bases). This CDR3 contains 13 residues. Trimming took off 3 bases at V and 7 bases at J, with 14 bases between the two ends. The germline V gene has CDR1 SGHRS and CDR2 YFSETQ. The CDR3 DNA is TGCGCCAGCAGCTCAGACCCCGCGGGGGAGCAGTACTTC. The encoded protein is CASSSDPAGEQYF.

This rearrangement joins TRBV2 to TRBJ1-1; 7 bases line up with TRBD1. Looked up from germline, CDR1 is SNHLY and CDR2 is FYNNEI. V was clipped by 6 bases and J by 0 bases; unmatched bases: 7. The CDR3 has 15 residues. In nucleotides, the CDR3 is TGTGCCAGCAGAAAAAGCGGGACAGTGAACACTGAAGCTTTCTTT. Translating gives CASRKSGTVNTEAFF.

This chain links TRBV5-1 with TRBJ2-7; D is ambiguous. The V end was cut by 0 bases, the J end by 5 bases, with 12 bases between. This CDR3 region has 14 residues. CDR1 is SGHRS and CDR2 is YFSETQ in the germline V gene. CDR3: CASSLVNTVNEQYF. The CDR3 DNA follows: TGCGCCAGCAGCTTGGTCAATACGGTAAACGAGCAGTACTTC.

This clone occurred many times. This chain connects TRBV2 to TRBJ2-5, with D unclear. V lost 2 bases and J 0 bases, leaving 7 bases between the germline ends. Germline values: CDR1 SNHLY, CDR2 FYNNEI. There are 14 residues in the CDR3. In DNA form, the CDR3 reads TGTGCCAGCAGTGAAAGTTGGAACCAAGAGACCCAGTACTTC. Its translation: CASSESWNQETQYF.

This clone was detected only a few times. V gene TRBV19 combines with J gene TRBJ1-2; D not resolved. Germline CDR1 LNHDA, CDR2 SQIVND (reference sequence). The CDR3 extends over 12 amino acids. Trimming shortened V by 10 bases and J by 3 bases, and 12 bases separated the two germline ends. DNA for the CDR3: TGTGCCACTGGAGGGTTGGACTATGGCTACACCTTC. Its translation: CATGGLDYGYTF.

The genes are TRBV6-6 and TRBJ1-5; D is unresolved. The CDR3 spans 14 residues. Trimming removed 5 bases from V and 0 bases from J, with 8 bases in between. CDR1 and CDR2 from the germline V gene are MNHNY and SVGAGI (reference sequence). Here the CDR3 reads CASSAGNSNQPQHF. DNA for the CDR3: TGTGCCAGCAGTGCGGGTAATAGCAATCAGCCCCAGCATTTT.

J is TRBJ1-1 and V is TRBV9; a possible D gene is TRBD1 (5 bases). The germline V gene has CDR1 SGDLS and CDR2 YYNGEE. The CDR3 is 14 amino acids. V shed 3 bases and J shed 4 bases, with 13 bases lying between them. CDR3 residues: CASSATERVTEAFF. The CDR3 nucleotides are TGTGCCAGCAGCGCGACAGAGCGAGTCACTGAAGCTTTCTTT. Drawing the rest from reference TRBV9 and TRBJ1-1, the complete variable domain is DSGVTQTPKHLITATGQRVTLRCSPRSGDLSVYWYQQSLDQGLQFLIQYYNGEERAKGNILERFSAQQFPDLHSELNLSSLELGDSALYFCASSATERVTEAFFGQGTRLTVV.

Only a few counts were recorded for this clone. This rearrangement joins TRBV7-9 to TRBJ1-5; 8 positions agree with TRBD1. CDR1 and CDR2 from the germline V gene are SEHNR and FQNEAQ (reference sequence). The CDR3 loop spans 16 amino acids. V shed 5 bases and J 1 base; nucleotides not matched to a gene: 7. Written as DNA, the CDR3 is TGTGCCAGCAGCCCAGGGGGCGCATTGAGCAATCAGCCCCAGCATTTT. Its translation is CASSPGGALSNQPQHF.

The sample holds a few counts of this clone. The V and J genes are TRBV5-1 and TRBJ1-1; D gene ambiguous. V was clipped by 0 bases and J by 3 bases, with 6 bases between them. Germline V gene sequence: CDR1 SGHRS, CDR2 YFSETQ. This CDR3 has 13 amino acids. The CDR3 DNA follows: TGCGCCAGCAGCTTGGGTCAGGACACTGAAGCTTTCTTT. Its translation is CASSLGQDTEAFF.